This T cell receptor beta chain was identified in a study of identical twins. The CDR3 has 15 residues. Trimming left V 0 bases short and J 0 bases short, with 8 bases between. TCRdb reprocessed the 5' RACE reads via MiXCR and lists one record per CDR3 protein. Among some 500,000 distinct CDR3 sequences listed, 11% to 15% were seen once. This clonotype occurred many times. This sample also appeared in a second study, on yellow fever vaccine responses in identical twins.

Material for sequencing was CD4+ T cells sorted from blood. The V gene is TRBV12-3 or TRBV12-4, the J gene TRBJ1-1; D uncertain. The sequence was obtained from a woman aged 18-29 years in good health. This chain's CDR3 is CASSLAGRLNTEAFF. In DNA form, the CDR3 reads TGTGCCAGCAGTTTAGCAGGACGTTTGAACACTGAAGCTTTCTTT.